This passage covers 30 T cell receptor beta chains from one sample sequenced in a study of blood T cell repertoires in COVID-19. Libraries were prepared by immunoSEQ multiplex PCR; TCRdb keeps only in-frame clonotypes and omits some of them. The sample holds a few hundred thousand clones, about 91% seen once. Sample: peripheral blood. The receptors were sampled from a middle-aged woman who had recovered from COVID-19.

The V gene is TRBV7-9, the J gene TRBJ2-7, with D maybe TRBD1 (6 bases). The CDR3 consists of 12 residues. Trimming took 0 bases from V and 7 from J, leaving 7 bases between them. CDR1 is SEHNR and CDR2 is FQNEAQ in the germline V gene (reference sequence). The CDR3, as DNA: TGTGCCAGCAGCTTAGCGGGGGCGGAGCAGTACTTC. Translating gives CASSLAGAEQYF.

This clone was seen only once. The genes are TRBV6-2 or TRBV6-3 and TRBJ1-2; weak D call: TRBD1 (6 bases). The CDR3 consists of 12 residues. The V gene's germline CDR1 is MNHEY and CDR2 SVGEGT. V was shortened by 5 bases and J by 2 bases, with 6 bases between the two germline ends. CDR3 bases: TGTGCCAGCAGTCAGGGGAACTATGGCTACACCTTC. Translation: CASSQGNYGYTF.

J is TRBJ1-2 and V is TRBV28, with a weak D call TRBD1 (5 bases). The CDR3 covers 15 residues. Germline V gene data show CDR1 as MDHEN and CDR2 as SYDVKM. Trimming removed 1 base from V and 4 bases from J, with 13 bases in between. This chain's CDR3 is CASSLLAGSSYGYTF. CDR3 DNA sequence: TGTGCCAGCAGTTTATTAGCAGGGTCAAGCTATGGCTACACCTTC.

This clone has just a few counts. This chain connects TRBV5-4 to TRBJ2-7; a possible D gene is TRBD1 (5 bases). The CDR3 sequence is 14 residues long. V lost 3 bases and J 1 base, leaving 11 bases between the germline ends. CDR1 SGHNT and CDR2 YYREEE come from the germline V gene (reference sequence). CDR3 DNA: TGTGCCAGCAGCTATGACAGCCCATCCTACGAGCAGTACTTC. Translated: CASSYDSPSYEQYF.

The DNA for the CDR3 is TGTGCCAGCAGTTTGACAGGGCAACAGCCCCAGCATTTT. It encodes CASSLTGQQPQHF. The chain has TRBV12-3 or TRBV12-4 and TRBJ1-5, with 7 nucleotides matching TRBD1. V lost 3 bases, J lost 7 bases, and 3 bases stayed unmatched. The CDR3 loop spans 13 amino acids.

This chain uses TRBV9 with TRBJ2-3; 10 positions match TRBD1. The germline CDR1 and CDR2 sequences are SGDLS and YYNGEE. CDR3 size: 19 residues. V shed 4 bases and J 3 bases; nucleotides not matched to a gene: 17. Here the CDR3 reads CASSSIAPGQGRGTDTQYF. The CDR3 nucleotides read TGTGCCAGCAGCAGTATTGCTCCGGGACAGGGGAGAGGTACAGATACGCAGTATTTT.

The chain carries TRBV10-1 and TRBJ1-1; no definite D call. Deletions cut 5 bases from V and 0 bases from J, with 7 bases between. Germline V gene lookup returns CDR1 WNHNN and CDR2 SYGVQD (reference sequence). The CDR3 has 13 amino acids. The CDR3 reads CASSYSLNTEAFF. In DNA form, the CDR3 reads TGCGCCAGCAGTTATTCCCTGAACACTGAAGCTTTCTTT.

The V and J genes are TRBV27 and TRBJ1-1; D gene ambiguous. This CDR3 comprises 15 residues. Per germline, CDR1 MNHEY and CDR2 SMNVEV (reference sequence). V lost 5 bases to trimming and J lost 0 bases, with 13 bases between them. The CDR3 region is CASSPQRLMNTEAFF. DNA of the CDR3: TGTGCCAGCAGTCCCCAGAGGCTTATGAACACTGAAGCTTTCTTT.

This clone was seen only a few times. The V and J genes are TRBV6-5 and TRBJ2-3; a possible D gene is TRBD1 (6 bases). The V end was cut by 11 bases, the J end by 0 bases, with 18 bases between. Germline loops: CDR1 MNHEY, CDR2 SVGAGI. There are 15 residues in the CDR3. The DNA of the CDR3 is TGTGCCTGCCGGGACACCGCATTTAGCACAGATACGCAGTATTTT. This encodes CACRDTAFSTDTQYF.

This chain links TRBV6-5 with TRBJ1-1; 7 bases are a match to TRBD1. Germline trimming cut 5 bases from V and 4 bases from J; bases unmatched to any gene: 4. The germline V gene has CDR1 MNHEY and CDR2 SVGAGI. This CDR3 is built from 13 residues. CDR3 region: CASSRQGGTEAFF. The CDR3 coding sequence is TGTGCCAGCAGTCGACAGGGAGGCACTGAAGCTTTCTTT.

The chain recombines TRBV3-1 (or the pseudogene TRBV3-2) with TRBJ2-2; D is ambiguous. The V gene lost 6 bases and the J gene lost 2 bases, with 16 bases spanning the gap. The length of the CDR3 is 16 residues. From germline, CDR1 is LGHDT and CDR2 YNNKEL (reference sequence). The CDR3 is CASSPFAPGNTGELFF. CDR3 nucleotides: TGTGCCAGCAGTCCGTTTGCCCCGGGTAACACCGGGGAGCTGTTTTTT.

The chain employs TRBV6-2 or TRBV6-3 and TRBJ2-7; D gene uncertain. Germline V gives CDR1 MNHEY, CDR2 SVGEGT. This CDR3 contains 14 residues. V was trimmed by 2 bases and J by 4 bases, leaving 12 bases between them. The CDR3 DNA follows: TGTGCCAGCAGTTACGGCGCAGGTCGGTACGAGCAGTACGTC. This sequence encodes CASSYGAGRYEQYV.

This clone was observed a single time. The J gene is TRBJ2-3, the V gene TRBV20-1; a possible D gene is TRBD1 (5 bases). CDR3 length: 11 residues. Germline V gives CDR1 DFQATT, CDR2 SNEGSKA (reference sequence). V was clipped by 6 bases and J by 2 bases, with 6 bases between them. CDR3 coding DNA: TGCAGTGCAGGGGACACAGATACGCAGTATTTT. It specifies CSAGDTDTQYF.

The chain has TRBV6-5 and TRBJ2-2; D is perhaps TRBD1 (6 bases). The CDR3 is made up of 13 amino acids. Trimming pared 6 bases from V and 6 bases from J, leaving 11 bases between. The germline V gene has CDR1 MNHEY and CDR2 SVGAGI. The CDR3 protein is CASRAPGAGELFF. The DNA of the CDR3 is TGTGCCAGCAGGGCGCCAGGGGCCGGGGAGCTGTTTTTT.

The chain has TRBV20-1 and TRBJ2-7; no clear D gene. Deletions cut 3 bases from V and 3 bases from J, with 9 bases between. This CDR3 spans 12 amino acids. Looked up from germline, CDR1 is DFQATT and CDR2 is SNEGSKA (reference sequence). CDR3 in amino acids: CSASRRGYEQYV. In nucleotides, the CDR3 is TGCAGTGCTAGTCGACGCGGCTACGAGCAGTACGTC.

J is TRBJ1-6 and V is TRBV5-4; the D is unclear. From germline, CDR1 is SGHNT and CDR2 YYREEE (reference sequence). V lost 4 bases, J lost 8 bases, and 22 bases lay in between. This CDR3 is 17 amino acids long. In DNA form, the CDR3 reads TGTGCCAGCAGCCGGGATCCGGGCCCTTACTTTGATTCACCCCTCCACTTT. Protein: CASSRDPGPYFDSPLHF.

The chain is built from TRBV2 and TRBJ2-1; possible D gene TRBD2, 5 bases. V lost 10 bases to trimming and J lost 10 bases, with 20 bases between them. Per germline, CDR1 SNHLY and CDR2 FYNNEI. CDR3 length: 13 amino acids. The CDR3 DNA reads TGTGCCACCCTCGATACCGAGCGGAACGAGCAGTTCTTC. Protein product: CATLDTERNEQFF.

The chain joins TRBV18 to TRBJ1-3, with D hard to call. V dropped 5 bases and J dropped 0 bases, with 14 bases sitting between them. In germline, CDR1 is KGHSH, CDR2 LQKENI. This CDR3 region has 16 residues. The chain's CDR3 is CASSASGWSSGNTIYF. The CDR3 DNA sequence: TGTGCCAGCTCAGCCAGTGGTTGGAGCTCTGGAAACACCATATATTTT.

The chain uses TRBV27 and TRBJ2-2; 9 bases fit TRBD1. Germline lookup yields CDR1 MNHEY and CDR2 SMNVEV (reference sequence). After removal of 5 bases from V and 4 bases from J, the junction contained 5 bases not matched to a gene. This CDR3 has 15 amino acids. CDR3 nucleotide sequence: TGTGCCAGCAGTACGGGACAGGGCGCCACCGGGGAGCTGTTTTTT. Translated, it gives CASSTGQGATGELFF.

This chain links TRBV19 with TRBJ1-1; D is perhaps TRBD1 (5 bases). Germline values: CDR1 LNHDA, CDR2 SQIVND (reference sequence). This CDR3 has 15 amino acids. The CDR3, as DNA: TGTGGAGGGAGGGGTTTCGGGGGACCTAACACTGAAGCTTTCTTT. Translation gives CGGRGFGGPNTEAFF.

J is TRBJ1-2 and V is TRBV6-5, with D possibly matching TRBD1 (5 bases). Germline V lookup: CDR1 MNHEY, CDR2 SVGAGI. CDR3 length: 13 residues. Trimming removed 6 bases at V and 4 bases at J, with 12 bases between. The CDR3 reads CASSPGHGYGYTF. Written as DNA, the CDR3 is TGTGCCAGCAGCCCCGGACACGGCTATGGCTACACCTTC.

V gene TRBV24-1 combines with J gene TRBJ2-5; D possibly corresponds to TRBD1 (6 bases). V was shortened by 4 bases and J by 4 bases, with 12 bases between the two germline ends. This CDR3 is built from 14 residues. Germline V gene data show CDR1 as KGHDR and CDR2 as SFDVKD. For the CDR3, the DNA is TGTGCCACCAGTGACCCCGGGACATTAGAGACCCAGTACTTC. Its translation: CATSDPGTLETQYF.

This chain connects TRBV27 to TRBJ1-6, with D unclear. Germline CDR1 MNHEY, CDR2 SMNVEV (reference sequence). The germline V and J ends were trimmed by 4 bases and 0 bases, with 13 bases remaining between them. The CDR3 is made up of 17 amino acids. The CDR3 is CASSWAVASSYNSPLHF. The CDR3 bases are TGTGCCAGCAGTTGGGCTGTGGCGAGCTCCTATAATTCACCCCTCCACTTT.

The DNA for the CDR3 is TGTGCCAGCAGCCAGACGACAGGGCTCCGTTATGGCTACACCTTC. It translates to CASSQTTGLRYGYTF. The chain recombines TRBV3-1 (or the pseudogene TRBV3-2) with TRBJ1-2; 7 bases line up with TRBD1. CDR1 is LGHDT, CDR2 YNNKEL, per germline (reference sequence). The CDR3 covers 15 residues. Losses at the gene ends were 3 bases for V and 5 bases for J; bases not matched to a gene: 9.

V is TRBV19 and J is TRBJ1-1, with TRBD1 matching over 7 bases. Germline-derived CDR1 and CDR2 are LNHDA and SQIVND (reference sequence). Trimming at V came to 1 base and at J to 0 bases, leaving 5 bases not matched to a gene. This CDR3 is built from 16 residues. CDR3 coding DNA: TGTGCCAGTAGTATAGCCTACAGGGGACTGAACACTGAAGCTTTCTTT. Translation: CASSIAYRGLNTEAFF.

The chain recombines TRBV11-3 with TRBJ1-1; D not certain. V was cut by 0 bases and J by 1 base, with 6 bases left in between. CDR1 is SGHNT and CDR2 is YENEEA in the germline V gene. CDR3 length: 14 amino acids. In DNA form, the CDR3 reads TGTGCCAGCAGCTTAGATCGGGGGAACACTGAAGCTTTCTTT. It specifies CASSLDRGNTEAFF.

This chain links TRBV6-5 with TRBJ1-2; D is unresolved. This CDR3 comprises 12 residues. V lost 7 bases and J 7 bases, leaving 13 bases between the germline ends. CDR1 and CDR2 (germline): MNHEY, SVGAGI. For the CDR3, the DNA is TGTGCCAGCACCCCCGGGGTTGTTGGCTACACCTTC. Its protein product is CASTPGVVGYTF.

The chain uses TRBV20-1 and TRBJ2-7, with TRBD2 as a possible D gene (5 bases). This CDR3 spans 15 amino acids. Germline V lookup: CDR1 DFQATT, CDR2 SNEGSKA (reference sequence). Trimming pared 3 bases from V and 1 base from J, leaving 16 bases between. The CDR3 here is CSASSPEGGSYEQYF. The CDR3 DNA sequence: TGCAGTGCTAGTTCCCCCGAGGGTGGGTCCTACGAGCAGTACTTC.

V usage is TRBV3-1 (or the pseudogene TRBV3-2) and J usage is TRBJ1-1, with D uncertain. V shed 1 base and J shed 2 bases, with 17 bases lying between them. Germline-derived CDR1 and CDR2 are LGHDT and YNNKEL (reference sequence). The CDR3 consists of 17 residues. The CDR3 coding sequence is TGTGCCAGCAGCCAAGTGTACCACGGGAAGACTAACACTGAAGCTTTCTTT. Its protein is CASSQVYHGKTNTEAFF.

Notes on this clone: Its ends do not fully match the called genes, so a read error is possible. The CDR3 reads CVSSQGASAFQETQYF. CDR3 DNA sequence: TGCGTCAGCAGCCAAGGTGCTAGCGCGTTCCAAGAGACCCAGTACTTC. The chain has TRBV4-3 and TRBJ2-5, with a weak D call TRBD2 (6 bases). The CDR3 contains 16 residues. Germline values: CDR1 LGHNA, CDR2 YSLEER.